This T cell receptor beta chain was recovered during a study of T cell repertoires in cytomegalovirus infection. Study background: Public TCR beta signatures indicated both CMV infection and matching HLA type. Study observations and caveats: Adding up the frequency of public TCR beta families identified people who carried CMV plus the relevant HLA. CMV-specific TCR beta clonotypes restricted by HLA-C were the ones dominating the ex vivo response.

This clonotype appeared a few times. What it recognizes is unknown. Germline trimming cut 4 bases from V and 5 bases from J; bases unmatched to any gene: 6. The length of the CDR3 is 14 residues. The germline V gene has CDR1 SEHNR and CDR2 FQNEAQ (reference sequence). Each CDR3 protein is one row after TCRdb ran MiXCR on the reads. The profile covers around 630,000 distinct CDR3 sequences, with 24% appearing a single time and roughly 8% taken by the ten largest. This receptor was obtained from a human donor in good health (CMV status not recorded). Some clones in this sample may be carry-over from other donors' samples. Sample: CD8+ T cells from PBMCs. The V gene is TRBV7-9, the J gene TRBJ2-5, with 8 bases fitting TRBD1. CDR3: CASSSRGPRETQYF. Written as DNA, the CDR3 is TGTGCCAGCAGCTCCAGGGGGCCTCGGGAGACCCAGTACTTC. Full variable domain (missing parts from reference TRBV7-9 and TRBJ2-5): DTGVSQNPRHKITKRGQNVTFRCDPISEHNRLYWYRQTLGQGPEFLTYFQNEAQLEKSRLLSDRFSAERPKGSFSTLEIQRTEQGDSAMYLCASSSRGPRETQYFGPGTRLLVL.